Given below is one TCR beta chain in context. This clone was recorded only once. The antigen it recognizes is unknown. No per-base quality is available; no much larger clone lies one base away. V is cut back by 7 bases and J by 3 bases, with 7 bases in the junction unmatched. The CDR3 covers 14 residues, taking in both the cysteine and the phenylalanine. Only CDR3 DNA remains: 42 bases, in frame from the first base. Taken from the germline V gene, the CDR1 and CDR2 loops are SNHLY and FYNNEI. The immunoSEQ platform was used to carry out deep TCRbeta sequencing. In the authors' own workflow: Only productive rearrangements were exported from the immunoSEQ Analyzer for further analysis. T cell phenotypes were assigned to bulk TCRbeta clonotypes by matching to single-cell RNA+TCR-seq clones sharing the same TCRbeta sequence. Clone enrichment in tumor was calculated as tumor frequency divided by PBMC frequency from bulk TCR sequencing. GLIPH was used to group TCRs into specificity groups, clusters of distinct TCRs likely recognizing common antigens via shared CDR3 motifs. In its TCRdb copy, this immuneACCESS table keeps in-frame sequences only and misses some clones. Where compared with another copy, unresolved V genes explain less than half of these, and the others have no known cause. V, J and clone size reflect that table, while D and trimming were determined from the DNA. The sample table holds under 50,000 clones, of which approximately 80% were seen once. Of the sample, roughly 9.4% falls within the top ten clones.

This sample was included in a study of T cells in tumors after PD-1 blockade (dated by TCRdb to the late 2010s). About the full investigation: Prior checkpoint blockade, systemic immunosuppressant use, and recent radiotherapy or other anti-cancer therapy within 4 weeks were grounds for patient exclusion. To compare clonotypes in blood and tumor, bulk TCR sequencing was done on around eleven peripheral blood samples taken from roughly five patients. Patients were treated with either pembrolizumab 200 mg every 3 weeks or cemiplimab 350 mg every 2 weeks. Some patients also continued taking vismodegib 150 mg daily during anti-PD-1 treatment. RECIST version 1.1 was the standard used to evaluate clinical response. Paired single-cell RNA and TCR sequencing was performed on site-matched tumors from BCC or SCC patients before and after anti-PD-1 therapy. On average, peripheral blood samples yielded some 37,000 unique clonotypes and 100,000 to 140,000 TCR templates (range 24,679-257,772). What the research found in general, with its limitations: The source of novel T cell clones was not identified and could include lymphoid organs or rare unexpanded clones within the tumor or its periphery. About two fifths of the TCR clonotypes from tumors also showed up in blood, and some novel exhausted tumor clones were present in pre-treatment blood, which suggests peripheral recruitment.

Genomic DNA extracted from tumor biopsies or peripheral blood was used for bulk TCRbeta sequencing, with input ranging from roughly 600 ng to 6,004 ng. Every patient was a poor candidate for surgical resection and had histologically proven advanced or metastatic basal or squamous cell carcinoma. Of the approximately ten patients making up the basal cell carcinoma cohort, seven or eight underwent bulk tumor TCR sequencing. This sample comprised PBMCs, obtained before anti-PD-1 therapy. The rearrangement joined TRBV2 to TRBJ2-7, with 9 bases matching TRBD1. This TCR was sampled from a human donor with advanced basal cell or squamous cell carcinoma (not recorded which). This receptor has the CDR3 CASKQGAVGYEQYF. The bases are TGTGCCAGCAAACAGGGGGCTGTTGGCTACGAGCAGTACTTC. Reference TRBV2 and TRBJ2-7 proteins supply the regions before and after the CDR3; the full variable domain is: EPEVTQTPSHQVTQMGQEVILRCVPISNHLYFYWYRQILGQKVEFLVSFYNNEISEKSEIFDDQFSVERPDGSNFTLKIRSTKLEDSAMYFCASKQGAVGYEQYFGPGTRLTVT.